These T cell receptor beta chains were read from a single sample in a study of cytomegalovirus exposure and HLA in healthy donors. Sequencing was performed with immunoSEQ multiplex PCR; in TCRdb, only in-frame clones are kept and a portion is missing. This table has over 130,000 clones, roughly 77% appearing once. Specimen: PBMCs. The receptors derive from a human donor in good health. CDR3s include the opening cysteine and the closing phenylalanine or tryptophan. The D gene is left open where the match is weak. Clone size is shown for a subset of rows, as once, few, many or a class of expanded clone.

clone size: NA
J gene: TRBJ2-7
D gene: TRBD2
V gene: TRBV5-4
CDR3 protein: CASSREGGSSYEQYF
CDR3 DNA: TGTGCCAGCAGCAGGGAGGGTGGGTCCTCCTACGAGCAGTACTTC

clone size: NA
J gene: TRBJ2-2
D gene: TRBD2
V gene: TRBV19
CDR3 protein: CASSRLAGANTGELFF
CDR3 DNA: TGCGCCAGTAGTAGACTAGCGGGTGCGAACACCGGGGAGCTGTTTTTT

clone size: few
J gene: TRBJ2-2
D gene: NA
V gene: TRBV7-2
CDR3 protein: CASSLAGSHTGELFF
CDR3 DNA: TGTGCCAGCAGCTTAGCGGGGAGTCACACCGGGGAGCTGTTTTTT

clone size: NA
J gene: TRBJ1-2
D gene: NA
V gene: TRBV19
CDR3 protein: CASSMGGSGDYGYTF
CDR3 DNA: TGTGCCAGTAGTATGGGGGGATCAGGAGACTATGGCTACACCTTC

clone size: NA
J gene: TRBJ1-1
D gene: NA
V gene: TRBV7-2
CDR3 protein: CASSLAVTANTEAFF
CDR3 DNA: TGTGCCAGCAGCTTAGCTGTGACAGCGAACACTGAAGCTTTCTTT

clone size: NA
J gene: TRBJ1-3
D gene: TRBD1
V gene: TRBV7-8
CDR3 protein: CASSLGQGISGNTIYF
CDR3 DNA: TGTGCCAGCAGCTTAGGACAGGGTATCTCTGGAAACACCATATATTTT

clone size: once
J gene: TRBJ2-3
D gene: NA
V gene: TRBV7-2
CDR3 protein: CASSSYRASTDTQYF
CDR3 DNA: TGTGCCAGCAGCTCATATAGAGCTAGCACAGATACGCAGTATTTT

clone size: NA
J gene: TRBJ2-1
D gene: TRBD2
V gene: TRBV19
CDR3 protein: CASSTSGSYNEQFF
CDR3 DNA: TGTGCCAGTAGTACTAGCGGGAGCTACAATGAGCAGTTCTTC

clone size: NA
J gene: TRBJ2-7
D gene: NA
V gene: TRBV5-1
CDR3 protein: CASRPRTELLREQYF
CDR3 DNA: TGCGCCAGCAGGCCCCGGACTGAACTTCTACGAGAGCAGTACTTC

clone size: NA
J gene: TRBJ1-2
D gene: NA
V gene: TRBV9
CDR3 protein: CASSVGLGAAPYGYTF
CDR3 DNA: TGTGCCAGCAGCGTAGGGTTAGGGGCAGCCCCGTATGGCTACACCTTC

clone size: NA
J gene: TRBJ1-1
D gene: NA
V gene: TRBV2
CDR3 protein: CASSEGAGNTEAFF
CDR3 DNA: TGTGCCAGCAGTGAGGGGGCAGGGAACACTGAAGCTTTCTTT

clone size: few
J gene: TRBJ1-4
D gene: NA
V gene: TRBV15
CDR3 protein: CATSREGRSNEKLFF
CDR3 DNA: TGTGCCACCAGCAGAGAGGGCAGGTCGAATGAAAAACTGTTTTTT

clone size: NA
J gene: TRBJ2-7
D gene: TRBD2
V gene: TRBV5-4
CDR3 protein: CASSREALAGDEQYF
CDR3 DNA: TGTGCCAGCAGCCGAGAGGCACTAGCGGGAGACGAGCAGTACTTC

clone size: NA
J gene: TRBJ2-7
D gene: NA
V gene: TRBV11-1
CDR3 protein: CASSLTSSVYEQYF
CDR3 DNA: TGTGCCAGCAGCTTGACTTCGTCGGTCTACGAGCAGTACTTC

clone size: NA
J gene: TRBJ2-3
D gene: NA
V gene: TRBV6-5
CDR3 protein: CASRVLAAGDTQYF
CDR3 DNA: TGTGCCAGCCGTGTCTTGGCGGCGGGAGATACGCAGTATTTT

clone size: NA
J gene: TRBJ2-5
D gene: NA
V gene: TRBV5-1
CDR3 protein: CASSSKTSQETQYF
CDR3 DNA: TGCGCCAGCAGCTCGAAGACTAGTCAAGAGACCCAGTACTTC

clone size: NA
J gene: TRBJ1-1
D gene: TRBD1
V gene: TRBV2
CDR3 protein: CASGTGYTEAFF
CDR3 DNA: TGTGCCAGCGGGACAGGATATACTGAAGCTTTCTTT

clone size: few
J gene: TRBJ1-1
D gene: NA
V gene: TRBV5-4
CDR3 protein: CASSLGQMNTEAFF
CDR3 DNA: TGTGCCAGCAGCTTGGGACAGATGAACACTGAAGCTTTCTTT

clone size: once
J gene: TRBJ1-2
D gene: TRBD1
V gene: TRBV25-1
CDR3 protein: CASRAGQGRSLSNYGYTF
CDR3 DNA: TGTGCCAGCAGGGCAGGACAGGGCCGGTCCTTATCTAACTATGGCTACACCTTC

clone size: NA
J gene: TRBJ2-3
D gene: NA
V gene: TRBV11-2
CDR3 protein: CASSLSAGSTDTQYF
CDR3 DNA: TGTGCCAGCAGCTTATCTGCGGGTAGCACAGATACGCAGTATTTT

clone size: NA
J gene: TRBJ1-5
D gene: NA
V gene: TRBV29-1
CDR3 protein: CSVQIRGDNQPQHF
CDR3 DNA: TGCAGCGTCCAAATCAGGGGAGACAATCAGCCCCAGCATTTT

clone size: NA
J gene: TRBJ1-5
D gene: NA
V gene: TRBV7-8
CDR3 protein: CASSLDAGYSNQPQHF
CDR3 DNA: TGTGCCAGCAGCTTAGATGCAGGGTATAGCAATCAGCCCCAGCATTTT

clone size: NA
J gene: TRBJ1-4
D gene: TRBD1
V gene: TRBV30
CDR3 protein: CAWGRRGRREKLFF
CDR3 DNA: TGTGCCTGGGGCCGGAGGGGGCGCAGGGAAAAACTGTTTTTT

clone size: once
J gene: TRBJ1-3
D gene: NA
V gene: TRBV19
CDR3 protein: CASSIDHGETGNTIYF
CDR3 DNA: TGTGCCAGTAGTATAGATCATGGGGAGACTGGAAACACCATATATTTT

clone size: NA
J gene: TRBJ1-2
D gene: NA
V gene: TRBV7-9
CDR3 protein: CASSRGGAYGYTF
CDR3 DNA: TGTGCCAGCAGCCGCGGGGGAGCCTATGGCTACACCTTC

clone size: NA
J gene: TRBJ2-1
D gene: NA
V gene: TRBV5-6
CDR3 protein: CASSLYASDSYNEQFF
CDR3 DNA: TGTGCCAGCAGCTTGTATGCTAGCGACTCCTACAATGAGCAGTTCTTC

clone size: few
J gene: TRBJ1-1
D gene: NA
V gene: TRBV9
CDR3 protein: CASSLGGVGMNTEAFF
CDR3 DNA: TGTGCCAGCAGCCTCGGGGGGGTTGGGATGAACACTGAAGCTTTCTTT